This T cell receptor beta chain was sequenced in a study of shared clonotypes between healthy human individuals. Study-level points and caveats: For naive CD4 cells, 5% to 6.5% of clonotypes were shared across a handful of donors. Shared clonotypes across all four donors exceeded non-shared ones in generation probability. Measured sharing among donors was expected to vary with sequencing depth.

The V gene lost 4 bases and the J gene lost 4 bases, with 8 bases spanning the gap. The V gene's germline CDR1 is MNHNY and CDR2 SVGAGI (reference sequence). CDR3 length equals 13 residues. A remark on this clone: What it binds is unknown.

Sequencing was performed with immunoSEQ multiplex PCR; in TCRdb, only in-frame clones are kept and a portion is missing. This sample has approximately 980,000 clones, with around three quarters found just once. This receptor was taken from a man aged 18-30 years in good health. The gene calls are TRBV6-6 and TRBJ2-1; D not resolved. Sequenced material: memory CD4+ T cells sorted from blood. Subset indicated: CD45RA-negative fraction. For the CDR3, the DNA is TGTGCCAGCAGTTCCGCCGTGTACAATGAGCAGTTCTTC. Protein: CASSSAVYNEQFF.